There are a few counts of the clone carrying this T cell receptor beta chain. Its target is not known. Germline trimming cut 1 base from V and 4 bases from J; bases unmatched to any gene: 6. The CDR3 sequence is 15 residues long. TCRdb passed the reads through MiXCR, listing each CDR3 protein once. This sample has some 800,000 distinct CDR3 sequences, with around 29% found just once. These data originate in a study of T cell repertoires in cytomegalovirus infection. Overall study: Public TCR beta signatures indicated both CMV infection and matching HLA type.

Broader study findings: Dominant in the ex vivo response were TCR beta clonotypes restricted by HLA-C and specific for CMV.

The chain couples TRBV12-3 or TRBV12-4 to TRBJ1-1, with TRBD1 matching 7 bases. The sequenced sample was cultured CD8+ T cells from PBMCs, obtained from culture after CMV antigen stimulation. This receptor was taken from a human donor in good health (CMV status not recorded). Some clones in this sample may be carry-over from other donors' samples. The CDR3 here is CASSLVQPGGTEAFF. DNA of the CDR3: TGTGCCAGCAGTTTAGTCCAGCCAGGGGGCACTGAAGCTTTCTTT.